Sequencing of this T cell receptor (beta chain) was carried out in a study of cytotoxic CD8 clonotypes in ibrutinib-treated CLL. Trimming left V 3 bases short and J 5 bases short, with 17 bases between. The CDR3 has 15 amino acids. From germline, CDR1 is LGHNA and CDR2 YSLEER. The intended depth for sequencing was 1 in 200,000 to 1 in 1 million T cells. Assay used: immunoSEQ multiplex PCR; TCRdb lists only in-frame clones, some missing. The sample comprises fewer than 400,000 clones, approximately 67% of which are singletons, and around 6.5% rests with the top ten. This receptor was taken from a human donor with chronic lymphocytic leukemia. The chain recombines TRBV4-3 with TRBJ2-7; a possible D gene is TRBD2 (5 bases). The sequenced sample was PBMCs, obtained after 36 months of ibrutinib treatment. For the CDR3, the DNA is TGCGCCAGCAGCCACACCCTAGCTATGGGCGACGAGCAGTACTTC. It codes for CASSHTLAMGDEQYF.